These 5 T cell receptor beta chains were all obtained from the same sample, sequenced in a study of glioma-infiltrating T cells. Using RNA template, CDR3s of TCR alpha and beta were amplified with iRepertoire arm-PCR. Using its own MiXCR run on the multiplex PCR reads, TCRdb lists one record per CDR3 protein. The data contain approximately 190,000 distinct CDR3 sequences, about 32% of them singletons. The material sequenced was glioma tissue, nonneoplastic brain tissue, or PBMCs (not recorded which). These receptors were collected from a human donor with low-grade glioma or glioblastoma, undergoing nonglioma brain surgery, or in good health (not recorded which).

In its sample, this clonotype was seen many times. V and J are TRBV7-2 and TRBJ1-1, with D uncertain. Germline V gene data show CDR1 as SGHTA and CDR2 as FQGNSA. Between the trimmed V and J ends, which lost 5 bases and 4 bases, there was a span of 14 bases. The CDR3 has 14 amino acids. The CDR3 nucleotides read TGTGCCAGCAGCCCCCCTTATATAAGCACTGAAGCTTTCTTT. It yields the protein CASSPPYISTEAFF.

The chain links TRBV19 to TRBJ2-2, with D hard to call. The germline V gene encodes CDR1 LNHDA and CDR2 SQIVND (reference sequence). Trimming cost V 5 bases and J 4 bases, with 5 bases left between them. The length of the CDR3 is 12 residues. The CDR3 loop reads CASSAFTGELFF. As DNA, the CDR3 is TGTGCCAGTAGTGCGTTCACCGGGGAGCTGTTTTTT.

Concerning this clonotype itself: A much more abundant neighbour one base away suggests this may be a read error. The V gene is TRBV28, the J gene TRBJ2-1; 11 nucleotides agree with TRBD2. The CDR3 runs 17 residues. Germline-derived CDR1 and CDR2 are MDHEN and SYDVKM. V was clipped by 2 bases and J by 11 bases; unmatched bases: 14. For the CDR3, the DNA is TGTGCCAGCAGTTTACTTACTAGCGGGAGCATCAGGGGTAAGCAGTTCTTC. Its translation is CASSLLTSGSIRGKQFF.

This clonotype was counted at least ten times. This chain links TRBV5-4 with TRBJ2-7; TRBD1 aligns across 9 bases. The CDR3 has 14 amino acids. The J segment lost 1 base and the V segment lost 3 bases, leaving 2 bases of the junction unmatched. CDR1 and CDR2 (germline): SGHNT, YYREEE (reference sequence). CDR3 nucleotides: TGTGCCAGCAGCTCAGGGACAGGGTCCTACGAGCAGTACTTC. Amino acids: CASSSGTGSYEQYF.

In the case of this clonotype: Given a much more abundant clone one base away, this may be a read error. This chain joins TRBV10-3 and TRBJ1-1, with D perhaps TRBD1 (6 bases). Germline CDR1 is ENHRY and CDR2 is SYGVKD. This CDR3 comprises 13 residues. The CDR3 spells CAISNTGNTEALF. CDR3 DNA: TGTGCCATCAGTAATACAGGGAACACTGAAGCTTTGTTT.